The 9 T cell receptor beta chains below all came from one sample that was sequenced in a study of cytomegalovirus exposure and HLA in healthy donors. Both 60 Vbeta primers and 13 Jbeta primers went into the PCR. This table comes from immunoSEQ multiplex PCR, and its TCRdb copy is limited to in-frame clones, with some not included. The table shows 130,000 to 150,000 clones, with approximately 79% occurring only once. Sequenced input: PBMCs. These receptors all come from a middle-aged woman in good health and CMV-seropositive.

The V call is TRBV6-6, the J call TRBJ1-5; TRBD1 agrees at 8 bases. This CDR3 has 14 amino acids. The V gene end was trimmed by 5 bases and the J gene end by 5 bases; junction bases not matched to a gene: 5. Germline V gives CDR1 MNHNY, CDR2 SVGAGI (reference sequence). The CDR3 region is CASSQQGGYQPQHF. CDR3 nucleotides: TGTGCCAGCAGTCAACAGGGGGGTTATCAGCCCCAGCATTTT.

This chain connects TRBV7-9 to TRBJ2-5, with 8 positions matching TRBD1. Looked up from germline, CDR1 is SEHNR and CDR2 is FQNEAQ (reference sequence). The CDR3 contains 13 residues. Losses at the gene ends were 5 bases for V and 4 bases for J; bases not matched to a gene: 3. The CDR3 reads CASSPGQGETQYF. The CDR3 DNA sequence: TGTGCCAGCAGCCCCGGACAGGGAGAGACCCAGTACTTC.

The rearrangement links TRBV5-5 to TRBJ1-1; no clear D gene. The CDR3 sequence is 14 residues long. V was cut by 1 base and J by 0 bases, with 7 bases left in between. CDR1 is SGHKS and CDR2 is YYEKEE in the germline V gene (reference sequence). CDR3 region: CASSLLAMNTEAFF. CDR3 DNA: TGTGCCAGCAGCTTGCTAGCCATGAACACTGAAGCTTTCTTT.

V gene TRBV5-6 combines with J gene TRBJ1-5; D not resolved. Germline V gives CDR1 SGHDT, CDR2 YYEEEE. V lost 2 bases to trimming and J lost 6 bases, with 9 bases between them. The CDR3 is 13 amino acids. The CDR3 loop reads CASSFNAGQPQHF. CDR3 coding DNA: TGTGCCAGCAGCTTTAATGCAGGTCAGCCCCAGCATTTT.

This clone occurred once. The V call is TRBV7-2, the J call TRBJ2-2, with TRBD2 matching over 11 bases. CDR3 length equals 16 residues. V lost 3 bases and J lost 5; bases outside the gene matches: 5. Germline CDR1 reads SGHTA; CDR2 reads FQGNSA. CDR3 sequence reads: CASSFVLAGGTGELFF. CDR3 nucleotides: TGTGCCAGCAGCTTCGTGCTAGCGGGGGGTACCGGGGAGCTGTTTTTT.

The chain couples TRBV28 to TRBJ2-7; weak D call: TRBD1 (5 bases). The CDR3 spans 16 residues. CDR1 and CDR2 (germline): MDHEN, SYDVKM. With 1 base removed from V and 6 bases from J, the gap between germline ends came to 19 bases. In DNA form, the CDR3 reads TGTGCCAGCAGTTTATATGGTGGACACCCGGGTGGCGAGCAGTACTTC. Its protein product is CASSLYGGHPGGEQYF.

CDR3 in amino acids: CASKPGQSHYEQYF. In nucleotides, the CDR3 is TGTGCCAGTAAACCCGGACAGTCCCACTACGAGCAGTACTTC. This sequence joins TRBV19 and TRBJ2-7; D possibly corresponds to TRBD1 (6 bases). Germline lookup yields CDR1 LNHDA and CDR2 SQIVND (reference sequence). V dropped 7 bases and J dropped 3 bases, with 16 bases sitting between them. The CDR3 loop spans 14 amino acids. The variable domain in full, with the rest retrieved from reference TRBV19 and TRBJ2-7, is DGGITQSPKYLFRKEGQNVTLSCEQNLNHDAMYWYRQDPGQGLRLIYYSQIVNDFQKGDIAEGYSVSREKKESFPLTVTSAQKNPTAFYLCASKPGQSHYEQYFGPGTRLTVT.

To note about this clone: The same CDR3 arises from other DNA sequences in this sample as well. The chain has TRBV9 and TRBJ1-5; no clear D gene. From germline, CDR1 is SGDLS and CDR2 YYNGEE. Trimming shortened V by 0 bases and J by 2 bases, and 6 bases separated the two germline ends. This CDR3 contains 14 residues. The CDR3 sequence: CASSVGQGNQPQHF. The CDR3 DNA reads as TGTGCCAGCAGCGTAGGGCAGGGCAATCAGCCCCAGCATTTT.

A few counts support this clone. This CDR3 is CASSLRWNTEAFF. CDR3 coding DNA: TGCGCCAGCAGTCTGAGGTGGAACACTGAAGCTTTCTTT. V gene TRBV5-1 combines with J gene TRBJ1-1; no definite D call. This CDR3 is built from 13 residues. Trimming left V 5 bases short and J 1 base short, with 9 bases between. Germline V gene sequence: CDR1 SGHRS, CDR2 YFSETQ.